This T cell receptor beta chain originates from a study of blood T cell repertoires in COVID-19. About the study: The United States, Italy and Spain provided the acute and convalescent COVID-19 samples. T cells, B-cell-depleted T cells, or PBMCs supplied cDNA or gDNA.

In the authors' methods: Amplification of reference gene primers provided the estimated nucleated cell counts. Profiling relied on immunoSEQ multiplex PCR, and the TCRdb table lists in-frame clones only, not all of them. That table furnishes V, J and clone size, whereas the DNA furnished D and trimming. The sample lists about 300,000 clones; approximately 90% were seen once. Germline-derived CDR1 and CDR2 are MNHEY and SVGAGI. Germline trimming cut 6 bases from V and 5 bases from J; bases unmatched to any gene: 9. This CDR3 comprises 15 residues. This clone has only one observation. The source is a woman in her 30s who had recovered from COVID-19. The sequenced sample consisted of peripheral blood. V is TRBV6-5 and J is TRBJ1-5, with TRBD1 identical over 8 bases. CDR3 sequence (DNA): TGTGCCAGCAGCCATCGGGGACAGGCAGATCAGCCCCAGCATTTT. It specifies CASSHRGQADQPQHF.